A single sample gave rise to the 9 T cell receptor beta chains below, sequenced in a study of shared clonotypes between healthy human individuals. Profiling relied on immunoSEQ multiplex PCR, and the TCRdb table lists in-frame clones only, not all of them. The table includes about 580,000 clones, roughly 98% detected once. Selected positively for CCR7 and CD45RO-negative, naive CD8 cells excluded terminally differentiated effector memory CD45RA+ cells. Sequencing was done on a sample of naive CD8+ T cells sorted from blood. These receptors all come from a man aged 25-40 years in good health.

The CDR3 loop is CASSEGQGDTDYEQYF. CDR3 nucleotide sequence: TGTGCCAGCAGTGAAGGACAGGGAGACACCGACTACGAGCAGTACTTC. This chain connects TRBV6-1 to TRBJ2-7; 7 bases align to TRBD1. Per the germline V gene, CDR1 is MNHNS and CDR2 is SASEGT. The CDR3 has 16 amino acids. The V gene end was trimmed by 1 base and the J gene end by 3 bases; junction bases not matched to a gene: 9.

This chain uses TRBV7-8 with TRBJ1-4, with 8 positions matching TRBD1. CDR3 length equals 16 residues. With V trimmed by 5 bases and J by 3 bases, 8 bases remained unmatched. Per the germline V gene, CDR1 is SGHVS and CDR2 is FQNEAQ. The CDR3 reads CASSPSGQGANEKLFF. In DNA form, the CDR3 reads TGTGCCAGCAGCCCTAGTGGACAGGGTGCTAATGAAAAACTGTTTTTT.

The V gene is TRBV27, the J gene TRBJ2-7; 9 bases agree with TRBD2. The V gene end was trimmed by 5 bases and the J gene end by 4 bases; junction bases not matched to a gene: 12. CDR3 length equals 16 residues. CDR1 is MNHEY, CDR2 SMNVEV, per germline (reference sequence). This CDR3 reads CASSHQIAGEGYEQYF. CDR3 sequence (DNA): TGTGCCAGCAGTCACCAGATAGCGGGAGAGGGATACGAGCAGTACTTC.

J is TRBJ2-7 and V is TRBV9; TRBD1 agrees at 8 bases. Trimming at V came to 0 bases and at J to 2 bases, leaving 4 bases not matched to a gene. This CDR3 has 15 amino acids. Looked up from germline, CDR1 is SGDLS and CDR2 is YYNGEE. The CDR3, as DNA: TGTGCCAGCAGCGTAGGTGCAGGGGGCCCCTACGAGCAGTACTTC. Amino acids: CASSVGAGGPYEQYF.

The chain employs TRBV6-1 and TRBJ2-5, with 7 nucleotides matching TRBD2. In germline, CDR1 is MNHNS, CDR2 SASEGT. The CDR3 covers 13 residues. V gave up 10 bases and J gave up 1 base; unmatched junction bases: 6. The CDR3 is CATSSGFQETQYF. The CDR3 DNA is TGTGCCACCTCTAGCGGCTTCCAAGAGACCCAGTACTTC.

J is TRBJ2-5 and V is TRBV6-1, with unresolved D. This CDR3 has 15 residues. V was shortened by 2 bases and J by 1 base, with 11 bases between the two germline ends. Germline V gene sequence: CDR1 MNHNS, CDR2 SASEGT. CDR3 bases: TGTGCCAGCAGTGAATTCTTTAGAACCCAAGAGACCCAGTACTTC. It codes for CASSEFFRTQETQYF.

V and J are TRBV11-2 and TRBJ1-2; D ambiguous. This CDR3 is 12 amino acids long. Per the germline V gene, CDR1 is SGHAT and CDR2 is FQNNGV. The V and J ends lost 8 bases and 4 bases respectively, with 11 bases between them. CDR3: CASAALSYGYTF. CDR3 coding DNA: TGTGCCAGCGCTGCCCTTTCCTATGGCTACACCTTC.

The chain joins TRBV27 to TRBJ2-1, with 10 bases aligning to TRBD2. The V segment lost 7 bases and the J segment 2 bases; nucleotides outside the gene matches: 5. The CDR3 spans 15 residues. Germline V CDR1 and CDR2: MNHEY, SMNVEV (reference sequence). DNA for the CDR3: TGTGCCAGCAACTCGCTAGCGGGAGCCTACAATGAGCAGTTCTTC. It is translated as CASNSLAGAYNEQFF.

The CDR3 bases are TGTGCCAGTAGTATAGAGCAGGGGCGTGGGGCATACAATGAGCAGTTCTTC. Protein sequence: CASSIEQGRGAYNEQFF. The chain combines TRBV19 with TRBJ2-1; tentative D call: TRBD1 (6 bases). Germline values: CDR1 LNHDA, CDR2 SQIVND (reference sequence). The CDR3 has 17 residues. V was shortened by 0 bases and J by 4 bases, with 16 bases between the two germline ends. The variable domain in full, completed from reference TRBV19 and TRBJ2-1, reads DGGITQSPKYLFRKEGQNVTLSCEQNLNHDAMYWYRQDPGQGLRLIYYSQIVNDFQKGDIAEGYSVSREKKESFPLTVTSAQKNPTAFYLCASSIEQGRGAYNEQFFGPGTRLTVL.